The clone carrying this TCR beta chain was found once. The sample is drawn from a study of blood T cell repertoires in COVID-19. Study in general: Acute and convalescent COVID-19 samples came from the United States, Italy and Spain.

The V and J ends lost 3 bases and 0 bases, in that order; junction bases with no gene match: 9. CDR1 and CDR2 (germline): SGDLS, YYNGEE. The CDR3 extends over 17 amino acids. In the source study's methods: Reference gene primers were amplified, and this amplification served to estimate nucleated cell counts. Sequenced by immunoSEQ multiplex PCR; TCRdb stores in-frame clones only, minus some. The V and J calls and clone size are taken from that table; D and trimming were inferred from the DNA. The sample lists around 170,000 clones; roughly 84% were seen once. The receptor was isolated from a man over 45 with active or convalescent COVID-19. What was sequenced was peripheral blood. The rearrangement uses TRBV9 and TRBJ2-4, with TRBD1 matching 7 bases. CDR3 sequence (DNA): TGTGCCAGCAGCGCCGAGGGGGCCCAGTTAGCCAAAAACATTCAGTACTTC. This codes for CASSAEGAQLAKNIQYF.